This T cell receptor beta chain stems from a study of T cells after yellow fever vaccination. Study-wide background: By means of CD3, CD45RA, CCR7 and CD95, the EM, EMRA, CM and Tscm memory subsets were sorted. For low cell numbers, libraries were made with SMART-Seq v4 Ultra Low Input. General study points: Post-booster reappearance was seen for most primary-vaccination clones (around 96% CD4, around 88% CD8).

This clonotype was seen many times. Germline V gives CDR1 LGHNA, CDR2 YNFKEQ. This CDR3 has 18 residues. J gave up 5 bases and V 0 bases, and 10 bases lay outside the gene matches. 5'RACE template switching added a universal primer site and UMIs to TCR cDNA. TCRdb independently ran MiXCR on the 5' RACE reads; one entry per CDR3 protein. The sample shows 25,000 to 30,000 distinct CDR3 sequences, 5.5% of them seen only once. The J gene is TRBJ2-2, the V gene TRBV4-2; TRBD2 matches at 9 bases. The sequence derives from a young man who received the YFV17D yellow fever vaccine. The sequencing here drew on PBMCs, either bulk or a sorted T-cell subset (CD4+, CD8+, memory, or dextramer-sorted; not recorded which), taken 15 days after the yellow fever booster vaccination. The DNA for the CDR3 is TGTGCCAGCAGCCAAGAGATTGGCGGGAGGGCCCCTACCGGGGAGCTGTTTTTT. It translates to CASSQEIGGRAPTGELFF.